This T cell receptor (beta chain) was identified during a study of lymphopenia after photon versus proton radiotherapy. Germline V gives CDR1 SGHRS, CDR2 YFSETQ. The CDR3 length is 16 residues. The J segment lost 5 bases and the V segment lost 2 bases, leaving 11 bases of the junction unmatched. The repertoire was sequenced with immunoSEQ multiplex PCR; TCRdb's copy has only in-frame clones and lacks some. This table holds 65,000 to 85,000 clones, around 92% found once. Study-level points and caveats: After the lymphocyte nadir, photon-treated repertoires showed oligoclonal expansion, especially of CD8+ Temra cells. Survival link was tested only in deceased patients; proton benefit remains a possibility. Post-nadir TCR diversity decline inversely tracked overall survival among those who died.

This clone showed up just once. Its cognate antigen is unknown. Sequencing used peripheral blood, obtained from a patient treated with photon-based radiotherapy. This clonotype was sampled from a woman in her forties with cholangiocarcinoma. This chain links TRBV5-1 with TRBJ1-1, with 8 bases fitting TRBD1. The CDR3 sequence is CASSLAQGAGGTEAFF. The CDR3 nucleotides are TGCGCCAGCAGCTTAGCTCAGGGGGCTGGGGGTACTGAAGCTTTCTTT.